The subject of this entry is one T cell receptor (beta chain). Generated by immunoSEQ multiplex PCR, the TCRdb table keeps only in-frame clones and is missing some. The data contain about 380,000 clones, 95% of them singletons. The record originates from a study of shared T cell receptors in the human thymus. Germline CDR1 and CDR2: SGHDT and YYEEEE. This CDR3 has 15 amino acids. The trim removed 3 bases at V and 1 base at J, leaving 7 bases unmatched. The V gene is TRBV5-6, the J gene TRBJ2-7; 7 bases agree with TRBD1. Sequencing was carried out using thymocytes. The sequence came from a human donor. CDR3 amino acids: CASSWLMTGSYEQYF. As DNA, the CDR3 is TGTGCCAGCAGCTGGCTAATGACAGGGTCCTACGAGCAGTACTTC.